This T cell receptor (beta chain) stems from a study of OX40 agonist ivuxolimab in advanced cancers. With respect to the entire study: Ivuxolimab, which targeted the costimulatory receptor OX40 (CD134), was an agonistic, fully human IgG2 monoclonal antibody. Intravenous ivuxolimab was administered to patients every 2 weeks at six dose levels: 0.01, 0.1, 0.3, 1.5, 3 and 10 mg/kg. Of the approximately 50 dose-escalation patients, hepatocellular carcinoma was present in around 20, melanoma in roughly 15, renal cell carcinoma in 9 and head and neck cancer in 9. A male proportion of almost 85% and a mean age of about 60 years, ranging from 23 to 79, were recorded for the dose-escalation cohort. Patients were allowed to have had prior anti-PD-1, anti-PD-L1 or anti-CTLA-4 therapy, and around 41% of the dose-escalation patients had previously received checkpoint inhibitors. Partial responses were achieved by three dose-escalation patients, of whom one had hepatocellular carcinoma and two had cutaneous melanoma. The purpose of peripheral TCRbeta sequencing was to test whether ivuxolimab changed TCR sequence diversity and led to clonal T-cell expansion. The paper reports the monotherapy dose-escalation portion (N of about 47 patients) of the phase I ivuxolimab trial. Study-wide findings and limitations: At doses from 0.1 to 3.0 mg/kg, clonal expansion was seen in both CD4+ and CD8+ blood T cells between baseline and week 6. The antigen specificity of the clonally expanded peripheral T cells was not determined. After ivuxolimab, CD8+ T cells had more expanded clones than CD4+ T cells on average. Low levels of normalized T-cell clonal expansion were also seen in some patients who did not respond. In partial responders in the 0.1-3.0 mg/kg groups, normalized peripheral clonal expansion was found to be among the lowest, especially among CD8+ T cells.

For sequencing of the TCRbeta CDR3 region, genomic DNA was extracted from the sorted cells. The immunoSEQ Assay was used for sequencing of TCRbeta CDR3 regions. The table was pulled from immuneACCESS by TCRdb, which kept in-frame rearrangements only. Such tables lose some clones; where checked, under half of the loss comes from unresolved V genes, and the rest has no known cause. A total of about 120,000 clones appear in this sample, 85% to 90% of them only once. The top ten constitute 0.55% of the sample. The trial excluded patients who had a history of autoimmune disease or who were on systemic immunosuppression. In every dose cohort, peripheral blood was drawn for TCR sequencing at baseline, cycle 4 day 1, and cycle 7 day 1. Samples came from an open-label, multicenter, first-in-human phase I dose-escalation trial of ivuxolimab. Adults with locally advanced or metastatic melanoma, renal cell, hepatocellular, or head and neck squamous cell carcinoma were enrolled in the trial. Before TCR sequencing, CD4+ T cells and CD8+ T cells from peripheral blood were sorted into separate populations.

Regarding this clone: The specificity of this receptor is unknown. No clone much larger than this one lies a single base away; base qualities are absent.

The junction carries 0 bases between V and J, which are trimmed by 2 bases and 0 bases respectively. Spanning cysteine to phenylalanine, the CDR3 consists of 11 amino acids. The retained sequence is limited to the CDR3, 33 bases, with the frame set at the first base. The germline V gene (reference sequence) supplies CDR1 GTSNPN and CDR2 SVGIG. The chain is made from TRBV30 and TRBJ2-3; the D gene is unclear. The source was CD4+ or CD8+ T cells sorted from blood, collected in a trial of the OX40 agonist ivuxolimab. This receptor was obtained from an adult with an advanced solid tumor such as melanoma, head and neck, liver or kidney cancer. The nucleotide sequence is TGTGCCTGGAGTAGCACAGATACGCAGTATTTT. Its product reads: CAWSSTDTQYF.